This T cell receptor (beta chain) comes out of a study of spatial heterogeneity in lung cancer (dated by TCRdb to the late 2010s). For context, the study as a whole: More beta-chain than alpha-chain transcripts were consistently detected, likely reflecting higher beta-chain transcript abundance. In the raw uncorrected reads, each unique combination of TCR and UMI appeared more than ten times on average. TCR alpha and beta repertoires were quantitatively compared across multiple tumor regions, matched nontumor lung and blood in non-small cell lung cancer. TCR repertoire features were related to nonsynonymous mutation counts determined by whole-exome sequencing of tumor tissue. At surgery, both alpha and beta chains were TCR-sequenced in more than 200 tumor regions, fewer than 80 matched nontumor lung samples and 56 PBMC samples. The investigation overall reported the following: Additional single-cell paired TCR alpha and beta sequencing was considered necessary to confirm, at a functional level, the hypothesis that regional TCRs recognize regional mutations. Ubiquitous expanded tumor TCRs were detected in blood more often at tumor resection than at routine follow-up.

Sample time point, as interpreted from the label and publication: sample taken at primary tumor resection. TCR sequencing used whole RNA extracted from tumor and nontumor lung tissue, or from cryopreserved PBMC samples, without cell sorting. The donors were around 69 patients from the lung TRACERx cohort who had early-stage, untreated non-small cell lung cancer. A patient was chosen for TCR sequencing only when enough RNA was available from at least two tumor regions. Trimming removed 4 bases from V and 2 bases from J, leaving 15 bases between the germline ends. The CDR3 numbers 15 residues from cysteine through phenylalanine. CDR3 DNA only is kept here, 45 bases in frame from base 1. CDR1 and CDR2 were assigned from the germline V gene as SGHRS and YFSETQ. Concerning this clonotype: Its specific antigen is unknown. No base quality values were provided; no much bigger clone lies one nucleotide off.

The receptor library was made with 5' RACE. For sequencing, a NextSeq 500 was employed. To allow correction of PCR and sequencing errors, the TCR library protocol tagged every TCR cDNA molecule with a unique molecular identifier. The authors' analysis ran thus. TCR identification, UMI-based error correction and CDR3 extraction were performed with Decombinator tools. Expanded TCRs were defined as those above a frequency of 2 per 1,000, corresponding to the top 1% of the tumor frequency distribution. Each repertoire was subsampled 100 times to 5,000 TCRs, after which Renyi diversity was computed with the R vegan package. CDR3 similarity networks were built from amino acid triplet string-kernel similarity, connecting CDR3s with pairwise similarity above 0.82. TCRdb reanalyzed the raw reads on its own, using fastp at Q25 for trimming and MiXCR for clone calling, and kept in-frame beta chains. A single entry per CDR3 protein holds the most common genes and DNA from its merged rows. TCRdb's processing, not the authors', yielded these V and J calls. The sample table holds approximately 44,000 distinct CDR3 sequences, of which roughly 15% were seen once. The ten most abundant clones make up 55% to 70% of the sample.

Sequenced here: PBMCs, sampled at surgery. This TCR came from a male donor with early-stage non-small cell lung cancer. The V and J segments used are TRBV5-1 and TRBJ2-5, with TRBD2 perhaps the D gene, on 6 matching bases. In nucleotide form, the sequence is TGCGCCAGCAGCCCCGTCCTAAGCGGGCAAGAGACCCAGTACTTC. Protein translation: CASSPVLSGQETQYF.